This T cell receptor beta chain stems from a study of cytomegalovirus exposure and HLA in healthy donors. Concerning this clone: What it binds is unknown.

General study findings and limits: Altogether, around 160 TCR beta chains were recorded as cytomegalovirus-associated. Reports described diagnosis of cytomegalovirus status by the classifier as highly specific and sensitive.

The assay was immunoSEQ multiplex PCR, and TCRdb's table has in-frame clones only and misses some. Found here are approximately 160,000 clones, around four fifths of them singletons; the top ten hold 2% to 2.5%. The source of this sequence is a man aged 25-45 years in good health and CMV-seropositive. Sequences were obtained from PBMCs.

CDR3 bases: TGCAGCGTTGAAGGCTGGACTAGCGGGGACTACGAGCAGTACTTC. It codes for CSVEGWTSGDYEQYF. The chain combines TRBV29-1 with TRBJ2-7; the match to TRBD2 covers 12 bases. V lost 1 base and J lost 3; bases outside the gene matches: 4. The CDR3 sequence is 15 residues long. Germline V gene data show CDR1 as SQVTM and CDR2 as ANQGSEA.